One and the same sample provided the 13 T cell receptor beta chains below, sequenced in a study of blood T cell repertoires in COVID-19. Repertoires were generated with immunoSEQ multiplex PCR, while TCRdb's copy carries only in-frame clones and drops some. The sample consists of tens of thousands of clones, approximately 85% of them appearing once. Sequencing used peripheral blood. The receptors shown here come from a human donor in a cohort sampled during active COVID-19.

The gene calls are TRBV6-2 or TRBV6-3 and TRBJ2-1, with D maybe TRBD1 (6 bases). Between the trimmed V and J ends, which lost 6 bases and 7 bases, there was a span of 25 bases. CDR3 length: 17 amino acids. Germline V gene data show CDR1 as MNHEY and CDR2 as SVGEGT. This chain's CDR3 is CASSLYSWTVPTNEQFF. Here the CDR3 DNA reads TGTGCCAGCAGCCTATACTCGTGGACAGTACCTACAAATGAGCAGTTCTTC.

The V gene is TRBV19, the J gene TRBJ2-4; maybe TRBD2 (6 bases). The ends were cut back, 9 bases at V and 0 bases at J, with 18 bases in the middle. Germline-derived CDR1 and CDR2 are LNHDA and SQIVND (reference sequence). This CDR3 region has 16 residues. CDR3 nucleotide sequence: TGTGCCAGCGGTAGGGATAGCGGTCTAGCCAAAAACATTCAGTACTTC. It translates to CASGRDSGLAKNIQYF.

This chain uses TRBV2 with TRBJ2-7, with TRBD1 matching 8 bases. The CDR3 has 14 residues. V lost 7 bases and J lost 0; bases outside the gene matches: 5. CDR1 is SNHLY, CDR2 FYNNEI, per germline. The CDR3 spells CASKGQGNSYEQYF. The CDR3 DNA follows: TGTGCCAGCAAAGGACAGGGAAACTCCTACGAGCAGTACTTC.

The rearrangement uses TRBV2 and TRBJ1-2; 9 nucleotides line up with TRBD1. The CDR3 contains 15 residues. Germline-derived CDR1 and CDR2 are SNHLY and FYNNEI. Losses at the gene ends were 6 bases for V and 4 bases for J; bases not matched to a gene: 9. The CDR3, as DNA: TGTGCCAGCAGCGCGGACAGGGGCAATCGCTATGGCTACACCTTC. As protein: CASSADRGNRYGYTF.

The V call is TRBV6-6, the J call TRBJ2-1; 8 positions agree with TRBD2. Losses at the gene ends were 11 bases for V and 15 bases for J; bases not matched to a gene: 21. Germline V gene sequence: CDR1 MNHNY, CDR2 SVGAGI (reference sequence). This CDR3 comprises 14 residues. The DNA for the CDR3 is TGTGCCTCCCGAAGGGCTAGCGGGCTATCCGGTGGGTTCTTC. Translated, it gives CASRRASGLSGGFF.

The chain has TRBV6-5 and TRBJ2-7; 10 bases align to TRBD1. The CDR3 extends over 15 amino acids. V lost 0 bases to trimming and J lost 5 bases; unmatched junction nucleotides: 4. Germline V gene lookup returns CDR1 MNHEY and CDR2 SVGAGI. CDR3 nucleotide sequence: TGTGCCAGCAGTTACTCGGGGACAGGGGCCAACGAGCAGTACTTC. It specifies CASSYSGTGANEQYF.

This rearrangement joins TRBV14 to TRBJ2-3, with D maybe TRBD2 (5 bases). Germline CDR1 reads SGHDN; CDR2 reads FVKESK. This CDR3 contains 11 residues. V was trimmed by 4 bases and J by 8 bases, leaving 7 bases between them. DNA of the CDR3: TGTGCCAGCAGCCCCAGCGGTACGCAGTATTTT. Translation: CASSPSGTQYF.

The CDR3 region has the DNA TGTGCCAGCGGCAGCATTTGGAGCTCCTACAATGAGCAGTTCTTC. It codes for CASGSIWSSYNEQFF. The J gene is TRBJ2-1, the V gene TRBV7-2, with D hard to call. The CDR3 is 15 amino acids. Trimming pared 8 bases from V and 0 bases from J, leaving 14 bases between. Germline values: CDR1 SGHTA, CDR2 FQGNSA.

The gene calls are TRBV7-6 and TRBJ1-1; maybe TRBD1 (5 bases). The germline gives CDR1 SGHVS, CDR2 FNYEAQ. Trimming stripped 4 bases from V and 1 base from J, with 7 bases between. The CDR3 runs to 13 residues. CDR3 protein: CASSSQGNTEAFF. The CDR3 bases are TGTGCCAGCAGCTCCCAGGGGAACACTGAAGCTTTCTTT.

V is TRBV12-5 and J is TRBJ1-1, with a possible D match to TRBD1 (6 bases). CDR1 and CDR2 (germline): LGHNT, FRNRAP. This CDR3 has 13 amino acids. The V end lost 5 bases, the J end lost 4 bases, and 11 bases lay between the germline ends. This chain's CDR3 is CASGLAGATEAFF. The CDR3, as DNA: TGTGCTAGTGGTCTCGCGGGGGCCACTGAAGCTTTCTTT.

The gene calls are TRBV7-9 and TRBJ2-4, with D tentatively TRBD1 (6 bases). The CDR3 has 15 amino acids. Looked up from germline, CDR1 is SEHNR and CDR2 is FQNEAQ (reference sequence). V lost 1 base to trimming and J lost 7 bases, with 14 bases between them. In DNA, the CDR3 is TGTGCCAGCAGCTTAGATCTAGCAGGGGTGAACATTCAGTACTTC. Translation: CASSLDLAGVNIQYF.

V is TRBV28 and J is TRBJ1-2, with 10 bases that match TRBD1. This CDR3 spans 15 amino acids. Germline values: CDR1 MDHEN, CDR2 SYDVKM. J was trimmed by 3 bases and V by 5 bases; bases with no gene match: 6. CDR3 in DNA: TGTGCCAGCAGTAGGACAGGGGGTCGGGACTATGGCTACACCTTC. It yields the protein CASSRTGGRDYGYTF.

In DNA, the CDR3 is TGTGCCAGCAGTAGAGGGACCGGGGAGCTGTTTTTT. It specifies CASSRGTGELFF. The chain has TRBV6-5 and TRBJ2-2; maybe TRBD2 (5 bases). Germline V gene sequence: CDR1 MNHEY, CDR2 SVGAGI. The CDR3 loop spans 12 amino acids. Trimming shortened V by 5 bases and J by 5 bases, and 6 bases separated the two germline ends.